Listed below are T cell receptor beta chains from one sample, sequenced in a study of blood T cell repertoires in COVID-19. The method was immunoSEQ multiplex PCR; TCRdb's version includes in-frame clones alone and lacks a portion of them. The sample contains roughly 200,000 clones, around 90% of which appear only once. Source material: PBMCs or T cells enriched from blood (not recorded which). The receptor set was obtained from a young man who had recovered from COVID-19. Each CDR3 is given with its conserved first and last residue. The order of the fields is V gene, clone size, J gene, D gene, CDR3 DNA, CDR3 protein. The D gene is left open where the match is weak. Clone size is shown for a subset of rows, as once, few, many or a class of expanded clone.

TRBV9	.	TRBJ2-2	.	TGTGCCAGCAGCGGACGACAGGACCCGCCGTTCGCGAACACCGGGGAGCTGTTTTTT	CASSGRQDPPFANTGELFF
TRBV10-1	.	TRBJ2-2	.	TGCGCCAGCAGTGAGTCGTTCGGGGTCCCGAACACCGGGGAGCTGTTTTTT	CASSESFGVPNTGELFF
TRBV10-3	.	TRBJ2-7	TRBD2	TGTGCCATCAGTGAATCCGCCGGTAACAGGGGACAGCGGGGGGCCTCCTACGAGCAGTACTTC	CAISESAGNRGQRGASYEQYF
TRBV6-1	.	TRBJ2-2	TRBD2	TGTGCCAGCAGTGAATTAGCGGGGGGGCCCGGGGAGCTGTTTTTT	CASSELAGGPGELFF
TRBV5-5	.	TRBJ1-1	.	TGTGCCAGCAGCTTGGTTGGGCAGCTGAACACTGAAGCTTTCTTT	CASSLVGQLNTEAFF
TRBV4-2	.	TRBJ2-1	TRBD2	TGTGCCAGCAGCCAAGATAGCGGGGGGGTAGGTGAGCAGTTCTTC	CASSQDSGGVGEQFF
TRBV21-1	.	TRBJ1-1	.	TGTGCCAGCAGTACCAGGGGGTCTAGCACTGAAGCTTTCTTT	CASSTRGSSTEAFF
TRBV5-4	.	TRBJ1-6	.	TGTGCCAGCGAATTACAGGGCTATAATTCACCCCTCCACTTT	CASELQGYNSPLHF
TRBV5-8	.	TRBJ2-2	TRBD2	TGTGCCAGCAGCCCCTCCCGGGGGGGCGGCACCGGGGAGCTGTTTTTT	CASSPSRGGGTGELFF
TRBV11-2	.	TRBJ2-1	TRBD2	TGTGCCAGCAGCTTTTTTGGAGACTCGACTAGCTGGTTCTTC	CASSFFGDSTSWFF
TRBV5-6	.	TRBJ1-1	.	TGTGCCAGCAGCTTGGCCAATGAGGAGAACACTGAAGCTTTCTTT	CASSLANEENTEAFF
TRBV3-1/TRBV3-2	.	TRBJ1-4	.	TGTGCCAGCAGCCAGGCCAGGGGAGGGGGTGAAAAACTGTTTTTT	CASSQARGGGEKLFF
TRBV27	.	TRBJ2-3	TRBD1	TGTGCCAGCAGTCCGGACAGGGGGCTCGGCACAGATACGCAGTATTTT	CASSPDRGLGTDTQYF
TRBV5-1	.	TRBJ2-5	.	TGCGCCAGCAGCTTCCCCCGGGGGGCGGGAGAGACCCAGTACTTC	CASSFPRGAGETQYF
TRBV11-1	.	TRBJ1-2	TRBD1	TGTGCCAGCAGCGTAGGGACAGCTCGCGGCTACACCTTC	CASSVGTARGYTF
TRBV7-9	.	TRBJ2-5	TRBD2	TGTGCCAGCAGCATGAGCGGGACCCAAGAGACCCAGTACTTC	CASSMSGTQETQYF
TRBV6-1	.	TRBJ2-5	TRBD2	TGTGCCAGCAGTGCAGGACCGGGACTAGCGTTTGAGACCCAGTACTTC	CASSAGPGLAFETQYF
TRBV27	.	TRBJ1-2	TRBD1	TGTGCCAGCAGTTTTACCGGGACAGACTATGGCTACACCTTC	CASSFTGTDYGYTF
TRBV9	.	TRBJ1-6	TRBD1	TGTGCCAGCAGTGACAGGGGAGGCAATTCACCCCTCCACTTT	CASSDRGGNSPLHF
TRBV11-2	.	TRBJ2-2	TRBD1	TGTGCCGCAGGGTCCACAGGGGGCCTCGGGGAGCTGTTTTTT	CAAGSTGGLGELFF
TRBV14	.	TRBJ2-1	TRBD2	TGTGCCAGCAGCCAAGAAGCGGGAGGATCAGGCAATGAGCAGTTCTTC	CASSQEAGGSGNEQFF
TRBV4-1	once	TRBJ1-2	.	TGCGCCAGCAGCCCCATGACAGGCCCGCCCTATGGCTACACCTTC	CASSPMTGPPYGYTF
TRBV27	.	TRBJ1-1	TRBD1	TGTGCCAGCAGGTCCACCGGGACAGGGAACACTGAAGCTTTCTTT	CASRSTGTGNTEAFF
TRBV7-9	few	TRBJ2-5	.	TGTGCCAGCAGCTTAGAGGGACTTGGAAGGGGGACCCAGTACTTC	CASSLEGLGRGTQYF
TRBV30	once	TRBJ2-7	TRBD1	TGTGCCTTCACAGGGGAGACCGGGACAGGGGGCTCGAGGGAGCAGTACTTC	CAFTGETGTGGSREQYF
TRBV6-5	.	TRBJ2-7	.	TGTGCCAGCAGTTACGGGCGCGCATCCTACGAGCAGTACTTC	CASSYGRASYEQYF
TRBV7-2	.	TRBJ1-5	.	TGTGCCAGCAGCTTAGCGGCTGATTCGTATAGCAATCAGCCCCAGCATTTT	CASSLAADSYSNQPQHF
TRBV5-4	.	TRBJ2-7	TRBD2	TGTGCCAGCAGCTTCAGCGGGAGTCTCTACGAGCAGTACTTC	CASSFSGSLYEQYF
TRBV18	.	TRBJ1-4	.	TGTGCCAGCTCACCAAGGCCGGGAACTAATGAAAAACTGTTTTTT	CASSPRPGTNEKLFF
TRBV19	.	TRBJ2-7	.	TGTGCCAGTAGCATGGTCGGGACTCAGTACGAGCAGTACTTC	CASSMVGTQYEQYF
TRBV7-2	.	TRBJ1-1	.	TGTGCCAGCAGCTTACGCCGACAGGAGACGAACACTGAAGCTTTCTTT	CASSLRRQETNTEAFF
TRBV5-1	.	TRBJ2-1	TRBD1	TGCGCCAGCAGCTTGTTTCGGGACAGGGGGCACAATGAGCAGTTCTTC	CASSLFRDRGHNEQFF
TRBV7-9	.	TRBJ2-1	TRBD2	TGTGCCAGCAGCCCACTAGCGGGGGGGCACGGTGAGCAGTTCTTC	CASSPLAGGHGEQFF
TRBV27	once	TRBJ2-1	TRBD2	TGTGCCAGCAGTTGGAGTAGCGGGGGGGCGAATGAGCAGTTCTTC	CASSWSSGGANEQFF
TRBV7-2	.	TRBJ1-2	TRBD1	TGTGCCAGCAGCTCGAGTCCCGGGACAGGTACTAACTATGGCTACACCTTC	CASSSSPGTGTNYGYTF
TRBV24-1	.	TRBJ1-2	TRBD1	TGTGCCACCAGTGGTGGCAGGGGGGCCTTATTCGGCTACACCTTC	CATSGGRGALFGYTF
TRBV18	many	TRBJ1-3	TRBD1	TGTGCCAGCTCATCGGATACAGGGGACTCTGGAAACACCATATATTTT	CASSSDTGDSGNTIYF
TRBV9	.	TRBJ1-2	TRBD1	TGTGCCAGCAGCGCGAGGGACAGGGGGATCGAAGTATATGGCTACACCTTC	CASSARDRGIEVYGYTF
TRBV7-9	.	TRBJ1-3	.	TGTGCCAGCAGCTTACGGCAGGCTGGAAACACCATATATTTT	CASSLRQAGNTIYF
TRBV10-3	.	TRBJ1-6	.	TGTGCCATCAGTGCGGACGCAGGGATCGATTCACCCCTCCACTTT	CAISADAGIDSPLHF
TRBV11-2	.	TRBJ2-1	.	TGTGCCAGCAGCCGTCCACTCTCCTACAATGAGCAGTTCTTC	CASSRPLSYNEQFF